What follows are 14 T cell receptor beta chains derived from one specimen sequenced in a study of blood T cell repertoires in COVID-19. The method was immunoSEQ multiplex PCR; TCRdb's version includes in-frame clones alone and lacks a portion of them. This table has around 200,000 clones, under 90% appearing once. Material: peripheral blood. The receptors were gathered from a woman aged 40 to 50 with active or convalescent COVID-19.

This clone was seen once. V usage is TRBV6-1 and J usage is TRBJ1-1; possible D gene TRBD1, 5 bases. Germline lookup yields CDR1 MNHNS and CDR2 SASEGT. The CDR3 totals 14 residues. Trimming cost V 2 bases and J 12 bases, with 19 bases left between them. The CDR3 sequence is CASSEWGVEGRSFF. CDR3 coding DNA: TGTGCCAGCAGTGAATGGGGGGTGGAGGGGCGATCTTTCTTT.

J is TRBJ1-6 and V is TRBV10-3; maybe TRBD1 (5 bases). The CDR3 has 16 residues. Germline values: CDR1 ENHRY, CDR2 SYGVKD. Trimming took off 6 bases at V and 3 bases at J, with 15 bases between the two ends. This CDR3 reads CAISRGGTNYNSPLHF. The DNA for the CDR3 is TGTGCCATCAGCCGGGGAGGGACCAACTATAATTCACCCCTCCACTTT.

This chain links TRBV30 with TRBJ2-2; 9 bases fit TRBD1. Germline CDR1 is GTSNPN and CDR2 is SVGIG (reference sequence). Unmatched junction bases numbered 14, after V lost 2 bases and J lost 13 bases. This CDR3 has 15 residues. The CDR3, as DNA: TGTGCCTGGAGTTTTTCGACAGGGGGGGAAGGCGGGCTGTTTTTT. Translating gives CAWSFSTGGEGGLFF.

In DNA form, the CDR3 reads TGTGCCAGCAGCCCCGGCACCCAGGGGGCTGGGGAAAAACTGTTTTTT. Its translation is CASSPGTQGAGEKLFF. The chain has TRBV5-8 and TRBJ1-4; TRBD1 matches 8 bases. The CDR3 consists of 16 residues. V lost 4 bases to trimming and J lost 8 bases; unmatched junction nucleotides: 13. CDR1 SGHTS and CDR2 YDEGEE come from the germline V gene. The full variable domain, its missing parts supplied by reference TRBV5-8 and TRBJ1-4, is EAGVTQSPTHLIKTRGQQATLRCSPISGHTSVYWYQQALGLGLQFLLWYDEGEERNRGNFPPRFSGRQFPNYSSELNVNALELEDSALYLCASSPGTQGAGEKLFFGSGTQLSVL.

This rearrangement joins TRBV29-1 to TRBJ1-1; tentatively, D is TRBD1 (5 bases). Trimming cost V 4 bases and J 3 bases, with 12 bases left between them. The CDR3 runs to 13 residues. Per the germline V gene, CDR1 is SQVTM and CDR2 is ANQGSEA. The CDR3 nucleotides read TGCAGCGTTGTGGTCAGGGTCGACACTGAAGCTTTCTTT. Its translation is CSVVVRVDTEAFF.

This rearrangement joins TRBV5-1 to TRBJ1-1, with D unresolved. The CDR3 consists of 14 residues. Germline V CDR1 and CDR2: SGHRS, YFSETQ. V was cut by 0 bases and J by 1 base, with 7 bases left in between. In DNA form, the CDR3 reads TGCGCCAGCAGCTTGGGGGCGGGGAACACTGAAGCTTTCTTT. Translated: CASSLGAGNTEAFF.

V is TRBV5-4 and J is TRBJ2-1; 7 nucleotides match TRBD2. Germline CDR1 SGHNT, CDR2 YYREEE (reference sequence). V dropped 0 bases and J dropped 3; count of bases not matched to a gene: 3. There are 15 residues in the CDR3. The CDR3, as DNA: TGTGCCAGCAGCTTGGTCGCTAGCGGCTACAATGAGCAGTTCTTC. This translates into CASSLVASGYNEQFF.

The CDR3 DNA reads TGTGCCAGCAGTGAGGTTCGAAAGGAGGGGTTCTATGGCTACACCTTC. This encodes CASSEVRKEGFYGYTF. J is TRBJ1-2 and V is TRBV6-1, with D possibly matching TRBD1 (5 bases). Between the trimmed V and J ends, which lost 3 bases and 4 bases, there was a span of 18 bases. This CDR3 has 16 residues. CDR1 and CDR2 from the germline V gene are MNHNS and SASEGT.

The table lists this clone with a few counts. The chain combines TRBV9 with TRBJ2-5, with TRBD2 matching 10 bases. The V and J ends lost 6 bases and 5 bases, in that order; junction bases with no gene match: 7. The CDR3 contains 14 residues. Germline-derived CDR1 and CDR2 are SGDLS and YYNGEE. The CDR3 reads CASTYGTSVETQYF. The CDR3 DNA sequence: TGTGCCAGCACATACGGGACTAGCGTCGAGACCCAGTACTTC.

The chain is built from TRBV19 and TRBJ2-5; no clear D. The ends were cut back, 5 bases at V and 3 bases at J, with 13 bases in the middle. The CDR3 is made up of 14 amino acids. Germline V lookup: CDR1 LNHDA, CDR2 SQIVND (reference sequence). In DNA form, the CDR3 reads TGTGCCAGTAGTCCCCGGTCGATTGAAGAGACCCAGTACTTC. Translation gives CASSPRSIEETQYF. The full variable domain, its missing parts supplied by reference TRBV19 and TRBJ2-5, is DGGITQSPKYLFRKEGQNVTLSCEQNLNHDAMYWYRQDPGQGLRLIYYSQIVNDFQKGDIAEGYSVSREKKESFPLTVTSAQKNPTAFYLCASSPRSIEETQYFGPGTRLLVL.

The gene calls are TRBV20-1 and TRBJ2-5; D unresolved. V lost 2 bases and J 2 bases, leaving 3 bases between the germline ends. The CDR3 runs 11 residues. CDR1 and CDR2 (germline): DFQATT, SNEGSKA (reference sequence). The CDR3 is CSARPQETQYF. The CDR3 DNA sequence: TGCAGTGCTAGACCACAAGAGACCCAGTACTTC.

The rearrangement uses TRBV11-2 and TRBJ1-2; 7 bases agree with TRBD1. CDR3 length equals 15 residues. With V trimmed by 0 bases and J by 8 bases, 9 bases remained unmatched. The germline V gene has CDR1 SGHAT and CDR2 FQNNGV. CDR3 residues: CASSLDPGGLEGYTF. CDR3 coding DNA: TGTGCCAGCAGCTTAGACCCAGGGGGGTTGGAGGGCTACACCTTC.

This clone has more than one count but fewer than ten. The gene calls are TRBV3-1 (or the pseudogene TRBV3-2) and TRBJ2-7; D is unresolved. CDR3 size: 13 residues. The V end lost 1 base, the J end lost 3 bases, and 7 bases lay between the germline ends. Germline loops: CDR1 LGHDT, CDR2 YNNKEL (reference sequence). The chain's CDR3 is CASSQGFYYEQYF. The CDR3 coding sequence is TGTGCCAGCAGCCAAGGGTTCTACTACGAGCAGTACTTC.

This rearrangement joins TRBV3-1 (or the pseudogene TRBV3-2) to TRBJ1-2; no definite D call. CDR1 is LGHDT and CDR2 is YNNKEL in the germline V gene (reference sequence). The germline V and J ends were trimmed by 0 bases and 6 bases, with 11 bases remaining between them. The CDR3 covers 14 residues. The CDR3 loop is CASSQDGARDGYTF. In DNA, the CDR3 is TGTGCCAGCAGCCAAGATGGAGCGAGAGATGGCTACACCTTC.